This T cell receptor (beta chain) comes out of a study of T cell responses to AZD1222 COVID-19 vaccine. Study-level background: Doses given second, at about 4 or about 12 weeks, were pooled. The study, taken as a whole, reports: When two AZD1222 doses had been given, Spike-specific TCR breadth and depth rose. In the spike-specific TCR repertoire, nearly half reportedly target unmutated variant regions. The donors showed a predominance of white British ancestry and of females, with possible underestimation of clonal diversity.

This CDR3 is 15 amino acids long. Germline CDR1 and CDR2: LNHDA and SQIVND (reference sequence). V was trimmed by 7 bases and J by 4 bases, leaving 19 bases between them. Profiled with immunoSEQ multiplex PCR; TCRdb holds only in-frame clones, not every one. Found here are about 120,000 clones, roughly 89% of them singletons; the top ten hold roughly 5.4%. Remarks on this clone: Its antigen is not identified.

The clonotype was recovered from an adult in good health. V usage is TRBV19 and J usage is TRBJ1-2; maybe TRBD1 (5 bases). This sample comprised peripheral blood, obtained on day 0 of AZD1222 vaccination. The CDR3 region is CASTSSGGRIYGYTF. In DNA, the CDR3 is TGTGCCAGTACCTCCTCTGGGGGACGTATCTATGGCTACACCTTC.